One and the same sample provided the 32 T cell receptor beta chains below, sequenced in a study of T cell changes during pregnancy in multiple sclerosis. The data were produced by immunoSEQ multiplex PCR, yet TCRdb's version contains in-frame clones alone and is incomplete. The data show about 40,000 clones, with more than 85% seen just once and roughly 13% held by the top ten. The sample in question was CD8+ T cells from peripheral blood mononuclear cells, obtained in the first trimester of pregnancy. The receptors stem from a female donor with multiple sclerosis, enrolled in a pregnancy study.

CDR3 region: CASSQDRGSSYEQYF. CDR3 sequence (DNA): TGTGCCAGCAGCCAAGATAGGGGGAGCTCCTACGAGCAGTACTTC. The chain uses TRBV4-2 and TRBJ2-7, with D tentatively TRBD1 (6 bases). This CDR3 contains 15 residues. Trimming pared 0 bases from V and 0 bases from J, leaving 9 bases between. Looked up from germline, CDR1 is LGHNA and CDR2 is YNFKEQ.

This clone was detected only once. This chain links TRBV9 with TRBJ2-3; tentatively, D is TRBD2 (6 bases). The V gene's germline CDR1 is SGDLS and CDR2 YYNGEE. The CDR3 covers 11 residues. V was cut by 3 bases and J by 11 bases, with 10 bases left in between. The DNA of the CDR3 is TGTGCCAGCAGCGACCGGGACTGGCAGTATTTT. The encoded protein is CASSDRDWQYF.

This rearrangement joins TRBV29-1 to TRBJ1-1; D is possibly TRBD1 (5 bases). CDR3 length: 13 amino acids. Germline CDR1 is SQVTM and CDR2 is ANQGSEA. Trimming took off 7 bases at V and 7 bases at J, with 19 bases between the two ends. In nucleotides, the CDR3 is TGCAGCGCCCCAACACAAGCCGGGGGTGAAGCTTTCTTT. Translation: CSAPTQAGGEAFF.

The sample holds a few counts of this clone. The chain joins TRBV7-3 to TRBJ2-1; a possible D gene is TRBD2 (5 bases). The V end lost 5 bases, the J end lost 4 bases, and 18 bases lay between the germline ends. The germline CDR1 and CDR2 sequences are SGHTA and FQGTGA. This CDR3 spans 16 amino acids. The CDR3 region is CASSPVGSGKYNEQFF. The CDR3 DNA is TGTGCCAGCAGCCCGGTTGGGAGCGGCAAGTACAATGAGCAGTTCTTC.

The CDR3 coding sequence is TGTGCCAGCAGTGAAGCCGCGACGGACTCTAACTATGGCTACACCTTC. Protein: CASSEAATDSNYGYTF. The V gene is TRBV6-1, the J gene TRBJ1-2; D gene uncertain. The CDR3 covers 16 residues. Trimming left V 0 bases short and J 0 bases short, with 11 bases between. In germline, CDR1 is MNHNS, CDR2 SASEGT.

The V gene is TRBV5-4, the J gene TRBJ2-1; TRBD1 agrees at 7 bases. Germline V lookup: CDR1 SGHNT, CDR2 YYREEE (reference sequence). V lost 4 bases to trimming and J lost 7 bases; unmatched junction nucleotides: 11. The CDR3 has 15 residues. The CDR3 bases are TGTGCCAGCAGCACGAACCCGGACAGGCAAAATGAGCAGTTCTTC. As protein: CASSTNPDRQNEQFF.

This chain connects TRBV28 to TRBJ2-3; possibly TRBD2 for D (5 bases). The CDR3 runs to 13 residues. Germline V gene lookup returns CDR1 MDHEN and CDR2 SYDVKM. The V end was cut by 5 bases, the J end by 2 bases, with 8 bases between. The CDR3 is CASSGLATDTQYF. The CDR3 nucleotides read TGTGCCAGCAGTGGACTCGCCACAGATACGCAGTATTTT. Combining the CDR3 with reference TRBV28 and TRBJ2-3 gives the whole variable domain DVKVTQSSRYLVKRTGEKVFLECVQDMDHENMFWYRQDPGLGLRLIYFSYDVKMKEKGDIPEGYSVSREKKERFSLILESASTNQTSMYLCASSGLATDTQYFGPGTRLTVL.

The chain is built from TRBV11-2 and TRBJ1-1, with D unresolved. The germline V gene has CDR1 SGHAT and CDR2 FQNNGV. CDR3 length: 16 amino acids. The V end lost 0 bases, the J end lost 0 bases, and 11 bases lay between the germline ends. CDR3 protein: CASSLDLPGLNTEAFF. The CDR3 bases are TGTGCCAGCAGCTTAGACTTGCCGGGGTTGAACACTGAAGCTTTCTTT.

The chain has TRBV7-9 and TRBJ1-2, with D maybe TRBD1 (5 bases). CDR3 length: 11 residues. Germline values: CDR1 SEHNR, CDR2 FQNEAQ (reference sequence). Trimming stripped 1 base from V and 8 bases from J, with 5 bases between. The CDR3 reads CASSLGGGYTF. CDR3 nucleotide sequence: TGTGCCAGCAGCTTAGGGGGCGGCTACACCTTC.

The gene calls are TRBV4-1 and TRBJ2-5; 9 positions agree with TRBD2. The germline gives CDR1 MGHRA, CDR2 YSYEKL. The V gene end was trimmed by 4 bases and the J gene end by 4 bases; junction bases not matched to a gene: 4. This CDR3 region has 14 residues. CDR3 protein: CASSPLAGTETQYF. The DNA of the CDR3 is TGCGCCAGCAGCCCTCTAGCGGGGACAGAGACCCAGTACTTC.

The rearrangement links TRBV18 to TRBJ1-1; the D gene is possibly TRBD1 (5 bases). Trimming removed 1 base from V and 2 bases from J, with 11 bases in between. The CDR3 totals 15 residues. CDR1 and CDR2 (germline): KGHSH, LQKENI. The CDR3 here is CASSPRGDLNTEAFF. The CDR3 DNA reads TGTGCCAGCTCACCACGGGGGGACCTAAACACTGAAGCTTTCTTT.

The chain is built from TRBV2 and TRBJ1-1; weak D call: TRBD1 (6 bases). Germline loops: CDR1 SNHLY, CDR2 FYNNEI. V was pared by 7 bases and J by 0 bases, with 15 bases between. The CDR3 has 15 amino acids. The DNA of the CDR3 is TGTGCCAGCATCCAGGGGACCCACATGAACACTGAAGCTTTCTTT. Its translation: CASIQGTHMNTEAFF.

This CDR3 reads CASSFPRFRTSGGGNEQFF. The CDR3 region has the DNA TGTGCCAGCAGCTTCCCGAGGTTCCGGACTAGCGGGGGGGGTAATGAGCAGTTCTTC. V is TRBV11-3 and J is TRBJ2-1; 15 bases map to TRBD2. The CDR3 has 19 residues. V lost 3 bases and J lost 7; bases outside the gene matches: 13. CDR1 SGHNT and CDR2 YENEEA come from the germline V gene.

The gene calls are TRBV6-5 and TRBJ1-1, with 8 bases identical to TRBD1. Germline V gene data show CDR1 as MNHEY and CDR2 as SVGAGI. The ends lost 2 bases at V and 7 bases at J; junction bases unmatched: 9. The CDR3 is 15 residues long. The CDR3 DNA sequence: TGTGCCAGCAGTTACGGACAGGGCTTACGGGGTGAAGCTTTCTTT. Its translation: CASSYGQGLRGEAFF.

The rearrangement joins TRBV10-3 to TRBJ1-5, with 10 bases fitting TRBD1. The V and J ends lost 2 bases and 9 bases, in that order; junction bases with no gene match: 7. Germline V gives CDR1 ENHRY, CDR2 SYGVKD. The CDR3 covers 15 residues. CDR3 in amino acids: CAISEGQGGERPQHF. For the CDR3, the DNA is TGTGCCATCAGTGAGGGACAGGGGGGAGAACGGCCCCAGCATTTT.

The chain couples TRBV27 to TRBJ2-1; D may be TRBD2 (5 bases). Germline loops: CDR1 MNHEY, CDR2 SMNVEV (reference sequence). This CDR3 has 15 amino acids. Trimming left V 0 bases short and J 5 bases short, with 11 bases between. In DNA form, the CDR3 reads TGTGCCAGCAGTTTATCGAACGAGGGAAACAATGAGCAGTTCTTC. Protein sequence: CASSLSNEGNNEQFF.

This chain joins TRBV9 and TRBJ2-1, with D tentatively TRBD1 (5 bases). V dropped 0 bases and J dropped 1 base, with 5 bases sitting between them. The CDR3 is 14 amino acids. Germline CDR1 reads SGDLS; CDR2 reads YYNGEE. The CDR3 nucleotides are TGTGCCAGCAGCGTAGAGGGGTCCTACAATGAGCAGTTCTTC. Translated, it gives CASSVEGSYNEQFF. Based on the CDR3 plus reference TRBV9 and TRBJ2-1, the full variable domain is DSGVTQTPKHLITATGQRVTLRCSPRSGDLSVYWYQQSLDQGLQFLIQYYNGEERAKGNILERFSAQQFPDLHSELNLSSLELGDSALYFCASSVEGSYNEQFFGPGTRLTVL.

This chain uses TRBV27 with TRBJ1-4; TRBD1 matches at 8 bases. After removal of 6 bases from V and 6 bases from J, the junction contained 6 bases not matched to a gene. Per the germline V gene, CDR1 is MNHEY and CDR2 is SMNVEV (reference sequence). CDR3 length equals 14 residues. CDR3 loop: CASSPEGQDEKLFF. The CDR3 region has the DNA TGTGCCAGCAGCCCAGAGGGACAGGATGAAAAACTGTTTTTT.

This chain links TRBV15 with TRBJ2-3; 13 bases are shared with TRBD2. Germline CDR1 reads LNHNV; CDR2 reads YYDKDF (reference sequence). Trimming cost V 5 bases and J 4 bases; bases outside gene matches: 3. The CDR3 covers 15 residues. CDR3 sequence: CATSRLAGGPDTQYF. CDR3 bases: TGTGCCACCAGCCGACTAGCGGGGGGACCAGATACGCAGTATTTT. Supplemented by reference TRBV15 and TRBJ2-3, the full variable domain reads DAMVIQNPRYQVTQFGKPVTLSCSQTLNHNVMYWYQQKSSQAPKLLFHYYDKDFNNEADTPDNFQSRRPNTSFCFLDIRSPGLGDTAMYLCATSRLAGGPDTQYFGPGTRLTVL.

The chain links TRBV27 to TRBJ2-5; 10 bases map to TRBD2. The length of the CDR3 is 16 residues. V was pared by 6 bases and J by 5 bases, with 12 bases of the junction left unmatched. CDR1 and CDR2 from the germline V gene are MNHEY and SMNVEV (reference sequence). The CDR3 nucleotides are TGTGCCAGCAGCCCCAGCGGGGGGGCCGGATTGGAGACCCAGTACTTC. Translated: CASSPSGGAGLETQYF.

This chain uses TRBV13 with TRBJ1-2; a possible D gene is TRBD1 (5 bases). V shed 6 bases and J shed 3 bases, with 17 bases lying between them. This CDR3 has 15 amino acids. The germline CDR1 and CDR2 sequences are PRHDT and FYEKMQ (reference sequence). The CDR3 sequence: CASSKAGVPHYGYTF. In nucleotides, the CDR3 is TGTGCCAGCAGTAAAGCGGGGGTCCCACACTATGGCTACACCTTC. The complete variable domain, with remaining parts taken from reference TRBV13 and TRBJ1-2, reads AAGVIQSPRHLIKEKRETATLKCYPIPRHDTVYWYQQGPGQDPQFLISFYEKMQSDKGSIPDRFSAQQFSDYHSELNMSSLELGDSALYFCASSKAGVPHYGYTFGSGTRLTVV.

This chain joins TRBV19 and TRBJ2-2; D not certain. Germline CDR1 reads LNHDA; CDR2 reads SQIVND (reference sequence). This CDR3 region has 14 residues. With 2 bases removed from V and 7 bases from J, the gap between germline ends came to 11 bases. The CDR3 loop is CASSITGSHGELFF. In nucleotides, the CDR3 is TGTGCCAGTAGTATAACGGGTAGCCACGGGGAGCTGTTTTTT.

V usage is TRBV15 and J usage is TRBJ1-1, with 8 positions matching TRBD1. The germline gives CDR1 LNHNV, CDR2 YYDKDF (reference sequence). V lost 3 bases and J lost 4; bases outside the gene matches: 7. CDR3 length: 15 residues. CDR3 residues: CATSRFGTGGTEAFF. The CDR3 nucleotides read TGTGCCACCAGCAGGTTCGGAACAGGGGGCACTGAAGCTTTCTTT.

This CDR3 is CASSEAGENNEQFF. In nucleotides, the CDR3 is TGTGCCAGCAGTGAGGCGGGGGAAAACAATGAGCAGTTCTTC. V gene TRBV6-4 combines with J gene TRBJ2-1; 7 bases line up with TRBD2. Germline CDR1 reads MRHNA; CDR2 reads SNTAGT. The CDR3 covers 14 residues. J was trimmed by 5 bases and V by 3 bases; bases with no gene match: 4.

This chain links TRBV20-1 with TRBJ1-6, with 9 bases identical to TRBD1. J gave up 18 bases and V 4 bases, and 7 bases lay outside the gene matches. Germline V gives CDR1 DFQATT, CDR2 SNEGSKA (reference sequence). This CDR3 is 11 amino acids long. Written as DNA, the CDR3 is TGCAGTGCTATGGACAGGGGCCACCCCCACTTT. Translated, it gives CSAMDRGHPHF.

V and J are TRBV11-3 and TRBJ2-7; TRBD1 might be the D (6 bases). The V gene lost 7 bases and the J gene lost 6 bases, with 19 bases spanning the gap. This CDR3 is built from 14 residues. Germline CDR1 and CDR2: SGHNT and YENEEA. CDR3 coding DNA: TGTGCCAGCACAATTCCGGGACACTTCTCCGAGCAGTACTTC. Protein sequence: CASTIPGHFSEQYF.

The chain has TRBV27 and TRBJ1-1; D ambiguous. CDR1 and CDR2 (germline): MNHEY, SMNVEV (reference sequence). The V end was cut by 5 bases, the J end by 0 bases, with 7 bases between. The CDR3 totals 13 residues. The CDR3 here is CASSLSMNTEAFF. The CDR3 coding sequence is TGTGCCAGCAGTCTTAGCATGAACACTGAAGCTTTCTTT.

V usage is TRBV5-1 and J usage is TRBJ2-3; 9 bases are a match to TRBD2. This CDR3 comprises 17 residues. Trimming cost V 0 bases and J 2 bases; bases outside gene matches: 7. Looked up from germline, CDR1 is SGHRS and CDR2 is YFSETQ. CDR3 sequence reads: CASSLGASGTLTDTQYF. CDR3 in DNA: TGCGCCAGCAGCTTGGGTGCTAGCGGGACCCTCACAGATACGCAGTATTTT. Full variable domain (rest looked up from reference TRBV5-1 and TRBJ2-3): KAGVTQTPRYLIKTRGQQVTLSCSPISGHRSVSWYQQTPGQGLQFLFEYFSETQRNKGNFPGRFSGRQFSNSRSEMNVSTLELGDSALYLCASSLGASGTLTDTQYFGPGTRLTVL.

Here the CDR3 reads CASSQTPGTTDGTF. The CDR3 bases are TGCGCCAGCAGCCAAACTCCTGGAACTACGGATGGCACCTTC. The chain has TRBV4-1 and TRBJ1-2; D gene unclear. Trimming left V 2 bases short and J 13 bases short, with 20 bases between. Per germline, CDR1 MGHRA and CDR2 YSYEKL. There are 14 residues in the CDR3.

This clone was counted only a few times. CDR3 sequence (DNA): TGTGCCAGCAGCTCGGGGGGGGGATTGTACAATGAGCAGTTCTTC. It codes for CASSSGGGLYNEQFF. This chain links TRBV6-4 with TRBJ2-1; 8 bases fit TRBD2. J was trimmed by 4 bases and V by 6 bases; bases with no gene match: 8. The CDR3 contains 15 residues. Germline CDR1 MRHNA, CDR2 SNTAGT.

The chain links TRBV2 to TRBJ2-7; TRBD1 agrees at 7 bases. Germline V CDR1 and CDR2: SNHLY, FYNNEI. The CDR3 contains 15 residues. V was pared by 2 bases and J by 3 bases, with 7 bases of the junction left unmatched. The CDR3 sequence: CASSELGQSHYEQYF. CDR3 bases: TGTGCCAGCAGTGAATTGGGACAGAGTCACTACGAGCAGTACTTC.

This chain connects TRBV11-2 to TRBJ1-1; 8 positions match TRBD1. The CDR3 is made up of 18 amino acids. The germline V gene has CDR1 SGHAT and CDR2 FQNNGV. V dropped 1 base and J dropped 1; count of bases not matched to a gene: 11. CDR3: CASSLVFWRQGRNTEAFF. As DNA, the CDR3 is TGTGCCAGCAGCTTAGTGTTTTGGCGACAGGGGCGGAACACTGAAGCTTTCTTT.